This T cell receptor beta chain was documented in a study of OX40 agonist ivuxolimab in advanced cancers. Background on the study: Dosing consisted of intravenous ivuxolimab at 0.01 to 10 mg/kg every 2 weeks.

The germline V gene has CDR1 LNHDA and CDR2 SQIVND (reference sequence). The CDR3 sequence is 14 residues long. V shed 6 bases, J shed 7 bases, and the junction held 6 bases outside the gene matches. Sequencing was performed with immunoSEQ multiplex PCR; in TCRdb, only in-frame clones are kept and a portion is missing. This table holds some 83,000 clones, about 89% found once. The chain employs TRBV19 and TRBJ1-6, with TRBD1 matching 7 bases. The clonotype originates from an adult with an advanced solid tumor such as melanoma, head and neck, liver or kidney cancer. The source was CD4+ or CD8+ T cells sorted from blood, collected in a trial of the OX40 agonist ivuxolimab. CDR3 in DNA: TGTGCCAGTAGACCCACAGGGGTGAATTCACCCCTCCACTTT. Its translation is CASRPTGVNSPLHF.